This T cell receptor beta chain was profiled in a study of blood T cell repertoires in COVID-19. About the research overall: Acute and convalescent COVID-19 specimens originated in the United States, Italy and Spain. In each case, the material was cDNA or gDNA derived from T cells, B-cell-depleted T cells, or PBMCs.

As processed by the authors: Quantification of nucleated cells was approximated via reference gene primer amplification. Produced via immunoSEQ multiplex PCR; TCRdb's table is partial and in-frame only. That table gives V, J and clone size, and the DNA gave D and trimming. The data contain around 220,000 clones, 80% to 90% of them singletons. The CDR3 is 14 residues long. Germline CDR1 and CDR2: SGHTA and FQGNSA. The ends were cut back, 6 bases at V and 4 bases at J, with 12 bases in the middle. The V gene is TRBV7-2, the J gene TRBJ2-2; tentatively, D is TRBD1 (6 bases). Sequencing was carried out using peripheral blood. The sequence came from a woman between 45 and 60 years old with acute or convalescent COVID-19. The CDR3 region is CASRLQGFTGELFF. The CDR3 DNA follows: TGTGCCAGCAGACTCCAGGGGTTCACCGGGGAGCTGTTTTTT.